The next 3 T cell receptor beta chains were all read from a single sample in a study of cytomegalovirus exposure and HLA in healthy donors. This PCR relied on a set of 60 Vbeta primers and 13 Jbeta primers. TCRdb keeps only in-frame clones here, not all; method: immunoSEQ multiplex PCR. The sample lists roughly 99,000 clones, 75% to 80% occurring once. Sequenced: PBMCs. The receptors stem from a woman aged 40-49 years in good health and CMV-seronegative.

This sequence joins TRBV30 and TRBJ1-1, with 7 bases fitting TRBD1. The V gene's germline CDR1 is GTSNPN and CDR2 SVGIG (reference sequence). The CDR3 consists of 13 residues. V was clipped by 7 bases and J by 10 bases; unmatched bases: 15. The CDR3: CASRIGGRAVAFF. The CDR3 DNA reads as TGTGCCTCCCGGATAGGGGGCCGGGCGGTAGCTTTCTTT.

CDR3 coding DNA: TGTGCCAGCAGTAAAGAGGGGGGACAGGGAATAGGAGGCACAGATACGCAGTATTTT. It specifies CASSKEGGQGIGGTDTQYF. V and J are TRBV2 and TRBJ2-3; TRBD1 matches 9 bases. V was clipped by 5 bases and J by 1 base; unmatched bases: 16. The CDR3 has 19 amino acids. Germline CDR1 and CDR2: SNHLY and FYNNEI.

CDR3 sequence reads: CASSLYPGTSGGPETQYF. The CDR3, as DNA: TGTGCCAGCAGTCTCTATCCCGGGACTAGCGGGGGTCCAGAGACCCAGTACTTC. The chain uses TRBV27 and TRBJ2-5, with TRBD2 matching 14 bases. Germline V CDR1 and CDR2: MNHEY, SMNVEV (reference sequence). Losses at the gene ends were 5 bases for V and 4 bases for J; bases not matched to a gene: 12. The CDR3 sequence is 18 residues long.